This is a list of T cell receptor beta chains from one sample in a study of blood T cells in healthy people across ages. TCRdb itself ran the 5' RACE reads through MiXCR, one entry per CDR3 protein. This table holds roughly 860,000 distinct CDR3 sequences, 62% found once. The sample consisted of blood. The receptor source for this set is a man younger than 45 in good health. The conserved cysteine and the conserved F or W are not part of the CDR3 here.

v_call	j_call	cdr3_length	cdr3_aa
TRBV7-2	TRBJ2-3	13	ASSLAGGLTGTQY
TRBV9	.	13	ASSAGQGSPDEQY
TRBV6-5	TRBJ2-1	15	ASSSRPRTSGGSREF
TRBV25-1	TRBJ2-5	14	ASSEVAGGLQETQY
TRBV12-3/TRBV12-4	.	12	ASRDRTGQETQY
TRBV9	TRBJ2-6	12	ASSAPPGANVLT
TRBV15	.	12	ATSRGEVRYEQY
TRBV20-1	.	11	SAMRTGEYEQY
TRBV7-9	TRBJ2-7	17	ASSLIQGAGLAGRTEQY
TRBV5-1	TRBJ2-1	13	ASSLERAGGPRQF
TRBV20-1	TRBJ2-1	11	SAPGSLVDEQF
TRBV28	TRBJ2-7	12	ASRRGLAGGSQY
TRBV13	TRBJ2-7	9	ASSLSGLQY
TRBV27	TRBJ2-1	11	ASSVSGYNEQF
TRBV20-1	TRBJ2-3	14	SAREGYGGSTDTQY
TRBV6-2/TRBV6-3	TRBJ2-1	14	ASSYLRGGSYNEQF
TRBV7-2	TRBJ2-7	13	ASSLDFRSSYEQY
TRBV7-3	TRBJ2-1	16	ASSPTGTALKSYNEQF
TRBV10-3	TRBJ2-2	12	ASSGTGDAGELF
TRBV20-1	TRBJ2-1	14	SATRTSGGTDNEQF
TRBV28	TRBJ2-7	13	ASSPPTGDVDEQY
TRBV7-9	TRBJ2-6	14	ASRLNKESGTNVLT
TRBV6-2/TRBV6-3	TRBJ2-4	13	ASSYSASGGNIQY
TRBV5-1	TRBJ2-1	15	ASSFDWTSGENNEQF
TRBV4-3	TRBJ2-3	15	ASSQVHLQGTTDTQY
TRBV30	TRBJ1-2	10	AWSGVGFGYT
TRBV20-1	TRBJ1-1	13	SARERGRGNTEAF
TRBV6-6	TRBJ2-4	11	ASAPGQGNIQY
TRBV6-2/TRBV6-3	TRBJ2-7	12	ASRRTSFLGEQY
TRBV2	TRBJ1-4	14	ASSEITGDYNEKLF
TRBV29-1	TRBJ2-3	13	SVEVGRERTDTQY
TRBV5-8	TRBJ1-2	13	ASSLGQRANYGYT
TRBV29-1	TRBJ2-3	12	SVSGGLSTDTQY
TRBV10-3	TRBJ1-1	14	AISESFGAGGTEAF